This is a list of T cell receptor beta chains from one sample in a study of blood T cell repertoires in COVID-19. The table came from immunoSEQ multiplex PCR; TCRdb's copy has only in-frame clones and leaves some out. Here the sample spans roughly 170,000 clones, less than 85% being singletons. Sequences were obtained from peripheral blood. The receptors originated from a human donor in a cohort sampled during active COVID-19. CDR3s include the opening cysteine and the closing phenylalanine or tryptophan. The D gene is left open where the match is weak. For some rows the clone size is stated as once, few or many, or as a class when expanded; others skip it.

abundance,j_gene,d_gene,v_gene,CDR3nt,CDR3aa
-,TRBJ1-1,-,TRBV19,TGTGCCAGTAGTCCCCGGGGGGGGGCGATGAACACTGAAGCTTTCTTT,CASSPRGGAMNTEAFF
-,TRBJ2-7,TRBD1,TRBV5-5,TGTGCCAGCAGCCTGACAGGGGGCGTCGGGCAGTACTTC,CASSLTGGVGQYF
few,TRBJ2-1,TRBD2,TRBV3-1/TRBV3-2,TGTGCCAGCAGCCAAGTAGCGGGGAGTTACAATGAGCAGTTCTTC,CASSQVAGSYNEQFF
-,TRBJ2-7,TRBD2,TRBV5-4,TGTGCCAGCAGCTTGCCCCATCAAGCGGGGGGGGCCGAGCAGTACTTC,CASSLPHQAGGAEQYF
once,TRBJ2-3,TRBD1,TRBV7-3,TGTGCCAGCAGCTTTGACAGGGCAAACACAGATACGCAGTATTTT,CASSFDRANTDTQYF
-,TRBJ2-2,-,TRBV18,TGTGCCAGCTCACCACTTCAGGGTACGAACACCGGGGAGCTGTTTTTT,CASSPLQGTNTGELFF
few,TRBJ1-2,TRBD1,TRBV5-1,TGCGCCAGCAGCTCCCAGGAGGGGGCTAGGTATGGCTACACCTTC,CASSSQEGARYGYTF
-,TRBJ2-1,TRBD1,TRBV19,TGTGCCAGTACCGACGTCGGGTGGGACAGAATTTACAATGAGCAGTTCTTC,CASTDVGWDRIYNEQFF
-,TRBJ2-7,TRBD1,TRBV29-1,TGCAGCGTCGCCCAGGGGGCCTACGAGCAGTACTTC,CSVAQGAYEQYF
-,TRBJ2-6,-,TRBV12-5,TGTGCTAGTGGTTTGATGATAGCCTCTGGGGCCAACGTCCTGACTTTC,CASGLMIASGANVLTF
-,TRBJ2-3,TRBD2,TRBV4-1,TGCGCCAGCAGCCAGTCCGGGGGGGCGACAGATACGCAGTATTTT,CASSQSGGATDTQYF
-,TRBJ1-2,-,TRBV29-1,TGCAGCGTTGTAACGAGGACTTTTGATGGCTACACCTTC,CSVVTRTFDGYTF
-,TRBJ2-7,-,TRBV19,TGTGCCAGTAGTATGGGAGAATACGAGCAGTACTTC,CASSMGEYEQYF
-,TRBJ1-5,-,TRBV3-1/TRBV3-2,TGTGCCAGCAGCCAGGCGGAATATGGTAATCAGCCCCAGCATTTT,CASSQAEYGNQPQHF
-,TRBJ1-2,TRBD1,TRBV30,TGTGCCTGGAGTGTTAGTAGACAGGGTGGCGGCTACACCTTC,CAWSVSRQGGGYTF
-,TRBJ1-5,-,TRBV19,TGTGCCAGCGGGGACTGGGGCAGGGTGAATCAGCCCCAGCATTTT,CASGDWGRVNQPQHF
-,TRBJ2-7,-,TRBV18,TGTGCCAGCTCACCACAACAGGACTACGAGCAGTACTTC,CASSPQQDYEQYF
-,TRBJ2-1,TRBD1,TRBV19,TGTGCCAGTAGCGACAGGGTTACCTACAATGAGCAGTTCTTC,CASSDRVTYNEQFF
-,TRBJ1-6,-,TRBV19,TGTGCCAGTAGTACACCGGGACTCCCCCAGGATTCACCCCTCCACTTT,CASSTPGLPQDSPLHF
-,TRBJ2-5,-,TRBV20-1,TGCAGTGCTCCTAGAGAGGAGACCCAGTACTTC,CSAPREETQYF
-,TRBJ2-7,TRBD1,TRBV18,TGTGCCAGCTCACCAAACAGGGGTAGTTCCTACGAGCAGTACTTC,CASSPNRGSSYEQYF
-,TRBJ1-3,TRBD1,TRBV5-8,TGTGCCAGCAGTCAAAGAACAGGGGCTACCGGAAACACCATATATTTT,CASSQRTGATGNTIYF
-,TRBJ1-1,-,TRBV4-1,TGCGCCAGCAGCCCGGGGGACACTGAAGCTTTCTTT,CASSPGDTEAFF
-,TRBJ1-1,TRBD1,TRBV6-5,TGTGCCAGCAGCTCAGGGACAGCAAACACTGAAGCTTTCTTT,CASSSGTANTEAFF
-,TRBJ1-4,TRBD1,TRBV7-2,TGTGCCAGCAGCTTGGAGGGGGCAGCTGAAAAACTGTTTTTT,CASSLEGAAEKLFF
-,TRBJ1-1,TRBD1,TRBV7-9,TGTGCCAGCAGCTCCGTAGACAGGGGGAACACTGAAGCTTTCTTT,CASSSVDRGNTEAFF
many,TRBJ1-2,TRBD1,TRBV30,TGTGCCTGGAGTCCTCCGGGACAGAACACCTATGGCTACACCTTC,CAWSPPGQNTYGYTF
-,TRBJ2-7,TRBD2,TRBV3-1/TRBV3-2,TGTGCCAGCAGCCCCATCCCTAGCGGGCCTTACGAGCAGTACTTC,CASSPIPSGPYEQYF
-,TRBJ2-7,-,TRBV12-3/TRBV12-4,TGTGCCACTGCCTTGGGGGGATCCTACGAGCAGTACTTC,CATALGGSYEQYF
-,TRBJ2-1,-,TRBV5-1,TGCGCCAGCAGCCAAGGGGTTTCTTACAATGAGCAGTTCTTC,CASSQGVSYNEQFF
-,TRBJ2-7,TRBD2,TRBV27,TGTGCCAGCAGTGGGGGGGTGTCCTACGAGCAGTACTTC,CASSGGVSYEQYF
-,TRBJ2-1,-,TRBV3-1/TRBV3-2,TGTGCCAGCAGCCAGGACAGAAACTACAATGAGCAGTTCTTC,CASSQDRNYNEQFF
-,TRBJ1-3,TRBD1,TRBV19,TGTGCCAGTAGTCGTGACAGGGCTGGAAACACCATATATTTT,CASSRDRAGNTIYF
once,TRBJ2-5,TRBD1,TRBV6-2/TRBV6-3,TGTGCCAGCAGTCGCCGGGACAGGGGGGTAGAGACCCAGTACTTC,CASSRRDRGVETQYF
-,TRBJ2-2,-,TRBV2,TGTGCCAGCAGTGAATTCAGGGAGAACACCGGGGAGCTGTTTTTT,CASSEFRENTGELFF
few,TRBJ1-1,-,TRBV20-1,TGCAGTGCTAGTGACGACACTGAAGCTTTCTTT,CSASDDTEAFF
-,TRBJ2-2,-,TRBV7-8,TGTGCCAGCAGCTTAGCGCAAGGTCCGGGCGGGGAGCTGTTTTTT,CASSLAQGPGGELFF
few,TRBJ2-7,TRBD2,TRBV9,TGTGCCAGCAGCCCCAGCGGGGCTTCCTACGAGCAGTACTTC,CASSPSGASYEQYF
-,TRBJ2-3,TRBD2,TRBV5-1,TGCGCCAGCAGCTCCATACTAGCGGGGGGGCCGGGTACGCAGTATTTT,CASSSILAGGPGTQYF
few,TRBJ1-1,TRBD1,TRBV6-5,TGTGCCAGCAGTCCCCGACAGGGGAGGAGCACTGAAGCTTTCTTT,CASSPRQGRSTEAFF
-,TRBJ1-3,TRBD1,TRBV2,TGTGCCAGCGGGATTATCAGGGGGCTAGGGTCTGGAAACACCATATATTTT,CASGIIRGLGSGNTIYF
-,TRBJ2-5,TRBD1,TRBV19,TGTGCCAGTAGCACCCTGGACAGGGGACAAGAGACCCAGTACTTC,CASSTLDRGQETQYF
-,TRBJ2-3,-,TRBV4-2,TGTGCCAGCAGCCCTACACCGGGGAGCACAGATACGCAGTATTTT,CASSPTPGSTDTQYF
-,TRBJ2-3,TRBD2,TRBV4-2,TGTGCCAGCAGCCGAGGCGGGGGAATAGATACGCAGTATTTT,CASSRGGGIDTQYF
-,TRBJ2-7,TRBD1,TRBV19,TGTGCCAGTACCCCCGCAGGGGGAGCAGGTACCTACGAGCAGTACTTC,CASTPAGGAGTYEQYF
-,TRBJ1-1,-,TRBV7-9,TGTGCCAGCAGCTTAGACGGGGGTCACACTGAAGCTTTCTTT,CASSLDGGHTEAFF
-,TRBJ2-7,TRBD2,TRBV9,TGTGCCAGCAGCGCGACTAGCGGGGTCTCCTACGAGCAGTACTTC,CASSATSGVSYEQYF
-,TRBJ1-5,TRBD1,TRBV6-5,TGTGCCAGCAGTACGAGACAGGGGCAGGATCAGCCCCAGCATTTT,CASSTRQGQDQPQHF
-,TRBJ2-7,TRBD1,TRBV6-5,TGTGCCAGCAGTTCCCGACAGGGAAGAATACACCACGAGCAGTACTTC,CASSSRQGRIHHEQYF